A single sample is the source of the 20 T cell receptor beta chains below, sequenced in a study of T cells in Graves' hyperthyroidism and ophthalmopathy. Amplification of TCR beta CDR3 regions used RNA as the template. In the first-round RT-PCR of the TCR CDR3, the HTBI primer set was used. MiXCR, run by TCRdb on the multiplex PCR reads, gives a single entry per CDR3 protein. Of fewer than 650,000 distinct CDR3 sequences listed, around 15% are singletons. The source material was blood. The receptor set was obtained from a middle-aged woman with Graves' ophthalmopathy.

In its sample, this clonotype was seen many times. This chain uses TRBV6-5 with TRBJ1-2; 9 nucleotides agree with TRBD1. The CDR3 runs to 16 residues. The ends lost 0 bases at V and 6 bases at J; junction bases unmatched: 8. The V gene's germline CDR1 is MNHEY and CDR2 SVGAGI. For the CDR3, the DNA is TGTGCCAGCAGTTACTCCCCCGGGACAGGGTTCGATGGCTACACCTTC. Encoded protein: CASSYSPGTGFDGYTF.

This clonotype was recorded many times. This chain joins TRBV20-1 and TRBJ1-1, with 7 bases lining up with TRBD1. The germline V gene encodes CDR1 DFQATT and CDR2 SNEGSKA (reference sequence). There are 16 residues in the CDR3. Unmatched junction bases numbered 11, after V lost 3 bases and J lost 1 base. CDR3 region: CSASGFSGTANTEAFF. In DNA form, the CDR3 reads TGCAGTGCTAGTGGTTTTAGCGGGACAGCGAACACTGAAGCTTTCTTT.

This clonotype was seen repeatedly, ten times or more. The V and J genes are TRBV28 and TRBJ2-5; D is possibly TRBD2 (6 bases). This CDR3 has 15 residues. Trimming took off 5 bases at V and 5 bases at J, with 18 bases between the two ends. Germline CDR1 and CDR2: MDHEN and SYDVKM. Written as DNA, the CDR3 is TGTGCCAGCAGTCCCCCCACTAGCTACCTCGAGACCCAGTACTTC. Encoded protein: CASSPPTSYLETQYF.

This clonotype was counted ten times or more. This chain uses TRBV12-3 or TRBV12-4 with TRBJ1-2, with D maybe TRBD1 (5 bases). The length of the CDR3 is 13 residues. V gave up 10 bases and J gave up 0 bases, with 12 bases separating them. The CDR3 DNA sequence: TGTGCCACCGGAGGGACGGCTAACTATGGCTACACCTTC. Amino acid sequence: CATGGTANYGYTF.

The table lists this clonotype with many counts. This chain uses TRBV12-3 or TRBV12-4 with TRBJ2-1; no reliable D call. Trimming took 5 bases from V and 12 from J, leaving 11 bases between them. CDR3 length equals 11 residues. CDR3 nucleotides: TGTGCCAGCAGTCCGACCCTAGGGCAGTTCTTC. Protein sequence: CASSPTLGQFF.

Many counts were recorded for this clonotype. The V and J genes are TRBV13 and TRBJ1-2; D is possibly TRBD1 (5 bases). With 4 bases removed from V and 1 base from J, the gap between germline ends came to 13 bases. CDR3 size: 15 residues. CDR1 and CDR2 (germline): PRHDT, FYEKMQ (reference sequence). The CDR3: CASSYRGTSNYGYTF. The CDR3 DNA follows: TGTGCCAGCAGCTATAGGGGTACAAGTAACTATGGCTACACCTTC.

The table lists this clonotype with many counts. The V and J genes are TRBV12-3 or TRBV12-4 and TRBJ1-1; no clear D. The CDR3 contains 13 residues. Trimming stripped 3 bases from V and 1 base from J, with 6 bases between. CDR3 loop: CASSLWGNTEAFF. The CDR3 DNA sequence: TGTGCCAGCAGTTTGTGGGGGAACACTGAAGCTTTCTTT.

This clonotype was seen many times. J is TRBJ1-1 and V is TRBV6-5, with no clear D. Germline V lookup: CDR1 MNHEY, CDR2 SVGAGI. Trimming took off 0 bases at V and 1 base at J, with 12 bases between the two ends. This CDR3 has 16 residues. Here the CDR3 DNA reads TGTGCCAGCAGTTACTCGAGTATTCGTAGGAACACTGAAGCTTTCTTT. This codes for CASSYSSIRRNTEAFF.

The chain combines TRBV6-1 with TRBJ2-5, with 10 bases matching TRBD2. The germline V gene has CDR1 MNHNS and CDR2 SASEGT. V was pared by 7 bases and J by 7 bases, with 6 bases of the junction left unmatched. The CDR3 extends over 13 amino acids. The CDR3 loop reads CASKAGGPVTQYF. The CDR3 nucleotides are TGTGCCAGCAAAGCGGGGGGGCCGGTGACCCAGTACTTC.

This clonotype was recorded many times. The rearrangement links TRBV20-1 to TRBJ2-7; D is undetermined. Germline assignment: CDR1 DFQATT and CDR2 SNEGSKA (reference sequence). This CDR3 spans 13 amino acids. Trimming shortened V by 1 base and J by 4 bases, and 11 bases separated the two germline ends. The CDR3 protein is CSARGHQQYEQYF. The DNA of the CDR3 is TGCAGTGCTAGAGGCCACCAACAATACGAGCAGTACTTC.

This sequence joins TRBV20-1 and TRBJ2-5, with D perhaps TRBD1 or TRBD2 (5 bases each). CDR1 and CDR2 (germline): DFQATT, SNEGSKA (reference sequence). The CDR3 has 13 amino acids. Trimming removed 0 bases from V and 5 bases from J, with 10 bases in between. CDR3 loop: CSARDEGWETQYF. CDR3 in DNA: TGCAGTGCTAGAGATGAGGGGTGGGAGACCCAGTACTTC.

This clonotype has ten or more counts. The V call is TRBV7-2, the J call TRBJ2-2; D not resolved. CDR1 and CDR2 from the germline V gene are SGHTA and FQGNSA. V lost 7 bases and J 7 bases, leaving 19 bases between the germline ends. This CDR3 contains 15 residues. The CDR3 here is CASTIPLGFGGELFF. CDR3 bases: TGTGCCAGCACCATTCCCCTGGGGTTCGGCGGGGAGCTGTTTTTT.

The chain recombines TRBV10-3 with TRBJ2-5, with TRBD2 matching over 8 bases. The V segment lost 6 bases and the J segment 0 bases; nucleotides outside the gene matches: 3. Germline assignment: CDR1 ENHRY and CDR2 SYGVKD. The CDR3 extends over 14 amino acids. The CDR3 DNA follows: TGTGCCATCAGCCCGGGACTAGACCAAGAGACCCAGTACTTC. Its protein is CAISPGLDQETQYF.

In its sample, this clonotype was seen many times. The chain couples TRBV20-1 to TRBJ2-7; D is possibly TRBD1 or TRBD2 (5 bases each). The CDR3 is made up of 12 amino acids. Germline lookup yields CDR1 DFQATT and CDR2 SNEGSKA (reference sequence). V shed 6 bases and J shed 6 bases, with 15 bases lying between them. The CDR3 is CSAEGSTVEQYF. The DNA of the CDR3 is TGCAGTGCCGAGGGGTCTACCGTCGAGCAGTACTTC.

CDR3 in amino acids: CASSFRPGTGTGELFF. The CDR3 DNA is TGCGCCAGCAGCTTCCGTCCTGGGACAGGCACCGGGGAGCTGTTTTTT. J is TRBJ2-2 and V is TRBV5-1, with TRBD1 matching over 8 bases. The trim removed 2 bases at V and 4 bases at J, leaving 7 bases unmatched. The CDR3 sequence is 16 residues long. Germline CDR1 and CDR2: SGHRS and YFSETQ. Based on the CDR3 plus reference TRBV5-1 and TRBJ2-2, the full variable domain is KAGVTQTPRYLIKTRGQQVTLSCSPISGHRSVSWYQQTPGQGLQFLFEYFSETQRNKGNFPGRFSGRQFSNSRSEMNVSTLELGDSALYLCASSFRPGTGTGELFFGEGSRLTVL.

This clonotype was found many times. This rearrangement joins TRBV5-1 to TRBJ2-2; TRBD2 might be the D (5 bases). The V end lost 6 bases, the J end lost 1 base, and 13 bases lay between the germline ends. The CDR3 totals 15 residues. Looked up from germline, CDR1 is SGHRS and CDR2 is YFSETQ. The CDR3 loop reads CASTLDGKNTGELFF. For the CDR3, the DNA is TGCGCCAGCACCCTGGACGGGAAGAACACCGGGGAGCTGTTTTTT.

V usage is TRBV5-8 and J usage is TRBJ1-1; a possible D gene is TRBD1 (5 bases). Germline CDR1 SGHTS, CDR2 YDEGEE. Trimming left V 2 bases short and J 3 bases short, with 11 bases between. CDR3 length: 14 amino acids. The CDR3 protein is CASSFAGGDTEAFF. In DNA form, the CDR3 reads TGTGCCAGCAGCTTTGCGGGGGGGGACACTGAAGCTTTCTTT.

At least ten counts were recorded for this clonotype. V gene TRBV2 combines with J gene TRBJ2-2; D might be TRBD2 (6 bases). Germline CDR1 and CDR2: SNHLY and FYNNEI. The CDR3 has 15 residues. The V gene lost 10 bases and the J gene lost 6 bases, with 21 bases spanning the gap. The CDR3: CATLGPGRIAGELFF. For the CDR3, the DNA is TGTGCCACCTTGGGCCCAGGGAGGATCGCCGGGGAGCTGTTTTTT.

This rearrangement joins TRBV28 to TRBJ2-7; 7 bases are a match to TRBD1. The CDR3 is 14 amino acids. V shed 6 bases and J 2 bases; nucleotides not matched to a gene: 7. Per the germline V gene, CDR1 is MDHEN and CDR2 is SYDVKM. The CDR3 here is CASRTGTEPYEQYF. The CDR3 region has the DNA TGTGCCAGCAGAACCGGGACAGAACCCTACGAGCAGTACTTC.

The sample holds many counts of this clonotype. The chain joins TRBV28 to TRBJ1-1, with a weak D call TRBD1 (6 bases). This CDR3 comprises 16 residues. From germline, CDR1 is MDHEN and CDR2 SYDVKM. V was trimmed by 7 bases and J by 0 bases, leaving 18 bases between them. CDR3 nucleotides: TGTGCCAGCACCTCGGCAGGGGCGGGAATGAACACTGAAGCTTTCTTT. This gives the protein CASTSAGAGMNTEAFF.